Presented here are 13 T cell receptor beta chains from one specimen sequenced in a study of cytomegalovirus exposure and HLA in healthy donors. PCR primers comprised 60 Vbeta and 13 Jbeta primers. The repertoire was sequenced with immunoSEQ multiplex PCR; TCRdb's copy has only in-frame clones and lacks some. The top ten hold 4% to 4.5% of the sample, which has tens of thousands of clones, roughly 65% seen once. Source material: PBMCs. These receptors were taken from a male donor in good health and CMV-seropositive.

This clone was counted a few times. V usage is TRBV9 and J usage is TRBJ2-7, with D possibly being TRBD1 (5 bases). CDR3 length equals 14 residues. V dropped 0 bases and J dropped 2 bases, with 9 bases sitting between them. Germline V lookup: CDR1 SGDLS, CDR2 YYNGEE. The CDR3 DNA is TGTGCCAGCAGCGTAGGGCAGGACACCTACGAGCAGTACTTC. It codes for CASSVGQDTYEQYF. Full variable domain (outside the CDR3, taken from reference TRBV9 and TRBJ2-7): DSGVTQTPKHLITATGQRVTLRCSPRSGDLSVYWYQQSLDQGLQFLIQYYNGEERAKGNILERFSAQQFPDLHSELNLSSLELGDSALYFCASSVGQDTYEQYFGPGTRLTVT.

This sequence joins TRBV7-6 and TRBJ1-2; D ambiguous. Germline lookup yields CDR1 SGHVS and CDR2 FNYEAQ. This CDR3 has 16 residues. V was clipped by 1 base and J by 7 bases, with 19 bases between them. The CDR3 sequence: CASSLGPGRVATGYTF. CDR3 nucleotides: TGTGCCAGCAGCTTAGGGCCCGGGAGGGTCGCAACTGGCTACACCTTC.

On this clone itself: At one boundary the junction diverges from the germline segment, which might be a read error. The CDR3 loop reads CSSSLNSGREGGYTF. In nucleotides, the CDR3 is TGTTCCAGCAGCTTAAATTCCGGCCGGGAAGGTGGCTACACCTTC. The J gene is TRBJ1-2, the V gene TRBV7-9; D remains unclear. The CDR3 extends over 15 amino acids. Germline V lookup: CDR1 SEHNR, CDR2 FQNEAQ (reference sequence).

The rearrangement joins TRBV19 to TRBJ2-7; D uncertain. The CDR3 is 14 amino acids. Between the trimmed V and J ends, which lost 3 bases and 2 bases, there was a span of 11 bases. CDR1 is LNHDA and CDR2 is SQIVND in the germline V gene (reference sequence). The CDR3 sequence is CASSIGGTPYEQYF. The CDR3 coding sequence is TGTGCCAGTAGTATCGGCGGTACACCCTACGAGCAGTACTTC.

This chain joins TRBV6-5 and TRBJ1-2; TRBD1 aligns across 7 bases. This CDR3 region has 14 residues. CDR1 is MNHEY and CDR2 is SVGAGI in the germline V gene. V gave up 4 bases and J gave up 8 bases; unmatched junction bases: 10. The CDR3 protein is CASSFIAGTEGYTF. CDR3 DNA sequence: TGTGCCAGCAGTTTCATCGCCGGGACAGAGGGCTACACCTTC.

V is TRBV30 and J is TRBJ2-7, with D possibly being TRBD2 (5 bases). The CDR3 consists of 13 residues. Germline CDR1 GTSNPN, CDR2 SVGIG (reference sequence). Trimming stripped 4 bases from V and 3 bases from J, with 13 bases between. CDR3 region: CAWTDGRDYEQYF. CDR3 nucleotides: TGTGCCTGGACAGACGGACGGGACTACGAGCAGTACTTC.

The chain employs TRBV28 and TRBJ2-1; 12 bases fit TRBD2. Trimming removed 4 bases from V and 7 bases from J; junction bases left unmatched: 2. Germline loops: CDR1 MDHEN, CDR2 SYDVKM. This CDR3 has 14 residues. CDR3 bases: TGTGCCAGCAGTTCTAGCGGGGGGGCAAATGAGCAGTTCTTC. It encodes CASSSSGGANEQFF.

This clone was seen just once. The chain carries TRBV6-1 and TRBJ2-1; TRBD2 matches at 7 bases. V trimming: 2 bases; J trimming: 7 bases; junction bases outside the gene matches: 5. The germline V gene has CDR1 MNHNS and CDR2 SASEGT. The CDR3 totals 14 residues. CDR3 residues: CASSERRLANEQFF. The CDR3 region has the DNA TGTGCCAGCAGTGAACGTCGACTAGCAAATGAGCAGTTCTTC.

The chain links TRBV2 to TRBJ1-2, with 8 bases aligning to TRBD1. Germline V lookup: CDR1 SNHLY, CDR2 FYNNEI. This CDR3 spans 15 amino acids. J lost 3 bases, V lost 8 bases, and 11 bases had no gene match. The CDR3 sequence is CASGVQGAGYYGYTF. The CDR3, as DNA: TGTGCCAGCGGGGTTCAGGGGGCCGGGTACTATGGCTACACCTTC.

The rearrangement uses TRBV18 and TRBJ1-6, with D possibly being TRBD1 (6 bases). The V end was cut by 3 bases, the J end by 8 bases, with 8 bases between. Germline loops: CDR1 KGHSH, CDR2 LQKENI. The CDR3 has 13 residues. The CDR3 here is CASSPYRDSPLHF. The CDR3 DNA follows: TGTGCCAGCTCACCTTACAGGGATTCACCCCTCCACTTT. Together with reference TRBV18 and TRBJ1-6, the CDR3 gives the full variable domain: NAGVMQNPRHLVRRRGQEARLRCSPMKGHSHVYWYRQLPEEGLKFMVYLQKENIIDESGMPKERFSAEFPKEGPSILRIQQVVRGDSAAYFCASSPYRDSPLHFGNGTRLTVT.

This clone was detected only a few times. The chain has TRBV19 and TRBJ1-1, with 8 bases matching TRBD1. The germline gives CDR1 LNHDA, CDR2 SQIVND (reference sequence). The CDR3 runs 14 residues. V was pared by 5 bases and J by 12 bases, with 14 bases of the junction left unmatched. CDR3 in DNA: TGTGCCAGTAGTCCAAACCTGACAGGGGCGAGGACTTTCTTT. It encodes CASSPNLTGARTFF. The whole variable domain, remainder taken from reference TRBV19 and TRBJ1-1, is DGGITQSPKYLFRKEGQNVTLSCEQNLNHDAMYWYRQDPGQGLRLIYYSQIVNDFQKGDIAEGYSVSREKKESFPLTVTSAQKNPTAFYLCASSPNLTGARTFFGQGTRLTVV.

V gene TRBV5-1 combines with J gene TRBJ2-6; D not resolved. The germline gives CDR1 SGHRS, CDR2 YFSETQ. Trimming pared 7 bases from V and 0 bases from J, leaving 8 bases between. The CDR3 spans 14 residues. The CDR3 region has the DNA TGCGCCAGCTCCGAGAGCTCTGGGGCCAACGTCCTGACTTTC. Amino acid sequence: CASSESSGANVLTF.

The chain combines TRBV6-1 with TRBJ2-2; D perhaps matches TRBD1 (6 bases). In germline, CDR1 is MNHNS, CDR2 SASEGT. CDR3 length: 15 amino acids. V lost 3 bases, J lost 7 bases, and 15 bases lay in between. The CDR3 region has the DNA TGTGCCAGCAGTGATCGGACAGTAACCATCGGGGAGCTGTTTTTT. This translates into CASSDRTVTIGELFF.